The source of this T cell receptor (beta chain) is a study of control samples from healthy donors and cancer patients. Germline V gene sequence: CDR1 SGHRS, CDR2 YFSETQ. V shed 0 bases and J shed 5 bases, with 11 bases lying between them. The CDR3 is made up of 14 amino acids. Only in-frame clones appear in the TCRdb table, and some are missing; sequencing was by immunoSEQ multiplex PCR. The sample lists 350,000 to 450,000 clones; around nine tenths were seen once. The J gene is TRBJ1-1, the V gene TRBV5-1; D is possibly TRBD1 (5 bases). The source is a man aged 35 to 55 with head and neck cancer. The sequenced material came from PBMCs. The CDR3 region is CASSLAGGSTEAFF. The DNA for the CDR3 is TGCGCCAGCAGCTTGGCCGGGGGGTCGACTGAAGCTTTCTTT.